Presented here are 24 T cell receptor beta chains from one specimen sequenced in a study of T-cell reconstitution after alpha-beta-depleted transplantation in children. It was with unique molecular identifiers that the TCRbeta library was prepared. MiXCR, applied by TCRdb to the PCR reads, yields one record per CDR3 protein. The table records around 300,000 distinct CDR3 sequences, 9.5% to 13% of them present only once. The source was PBMCs, collected before TCRalphabeta/CD19-depleted stem cell transplant. These receptors were taken from a boy younger than two with acute myeloid leukemia, due to receive a stem cell transplant.

Many counts were recorded for this clonotype. The chain is built from TRBV12-3 or TRBV12-4 and TRBJ1-2; 7 positions agree with TRBD1. Trimming cost V 6 bases and J 4 bases; bases outside gene matches: 5. The length of the CDR3 is 13 residues. CDR3 DNA: TGTGCCAGCAGCCCGGACAGGTTCTATGGCTACACCTTC. This translates into CASSPDRFYGYTF.

This clonotype was counted many times. The V gene is TRBV24-1, the J gene TRBJ2-1; possible D gene TRBD1, 6 bases. The ends were cut back, 3 bases at V and 8 bases at J, with 16 bases in the middle. This CDR3 is 15 amino acids long. Germline CDR1 is KGHDR and CDR2 is SFDVKD. CDR3 residues: CATSDGSFYRDEQFF. The CDR3 DNA is TGTGCCACCAGTGATGGGAGTTTTTACAGGGATGAGCAGTTCTTC.

As regards this clonotype: Being one base from a much bigger clone, this may be a read error. V gene TRBV28 combines with J gene TRBJ2-2, with 9 bases aligning to TRBD2. The CDR3 is made up of 14 amino acids. Germline V lookup: CDR1 MDHEN, CDR2 SYDVKM. CDR3 sequence: CAARSGRSTGELFF. Here the CDR3 DNA reads TGTGCAGCCCGGAGCGGGAGGAGCACCGGGGAGCTGTTTTTT.

The chain has TRBV4-2 and TRBJ2-7; unclear D gene. Germline CDR1 is LGHNA and CDR2 is YNFKEQ. V was trimmed by 6 bases and J by 5 bases, leaving 14 bases between them. The CDR3 spans 13 residues. The CDR3 sequence: CASSISFYHEQYF. The CDR3 DNA sequence: TGTGCCAGCAGTATATCGTTTTACCACGAGCAGTACTTC.

In this sample, this clonotype turned up many times. The V call is TRBV20-1, the J call TRBJ2-1; D is undetermined. The length of the CDR3 is 12 residues. Deletions cut 4 bases from V and 2 bases from J, with 6 bases between. Germline CDR1 DFQATT, CDR2 SNEGSKA (reference sequence). CDR3: CSATGPYNEQFF. In DNA form, the CDR3 reads TGCAGTGCTACCGGACCCTACAATGAGCAGTTCTTC.

This clonotype came up a few times. V gene TRBV27 combines with J gene TRBJ2-5, with 8 nucleotides matching TRBD1. CDR3 length equals 15 residues. Germline V lookup: CDR1 MNHEY, CDR2 SMNVEV (reference sequence). Trimming at V came to 3 bases and at J to 3 bases, leaving 6 bases not matched to a gene. The CDR3 DNA reads as TGTGCCAGCAGTTTCCTGACAGGGGTGAAAGAGACCCAGTACTTC. It is translated as CASSFLTGVKETQYF.

This clonotype has ten or more counts. This chain uses TRBV7-2 with TRBJ2-7, with a possible D match to TRBD1 (6 bases). This CDR3 comprises 14 residues. CDR1 SGHTA and CDR2 FQGNSA come from the germline V gene. The V and J ends lost 5 bases and 6 bases respectively, with 17 bases between them. The CDR3 reads CASSPGHRALEQYF. For the CDR3, the DNA is TGTGCCAGCAGCCCGGGGCACAGGGCCCTCGAGCAGTACTTC.

The chain recombines TRBV15 with TRBJ1-2; tentatively, D is TRBD1 (5 bases). Per germline, CDR1 LNHNV and CDR2 YYDKDF (reference sequence). The ends were cut back, 2 bases at V and 7 bases at J, with 14 bases in the middle. The CDR3 covers 14 residues. The CDR3 DNA reads as TGTGCCACCAGCAGACCAGACAGTCTAAGTGGCTACACCTTC. This sequence encodes CATSRPDSLSGYTF.

The table lists this clonotype with many counts. The chain is built from TRBV25-1 and TRBJ2-2, with D uncertain. Germline CDR1 reads MGHDK; CDR2 reads SYGVNS. This CDR3 has 15 amino acids. With 0 bases removed from V and 1 base from J, the gap between germline ends came to 6 bases. CDR3 DNA sequence: TGTGCCAGCAGTGAATATGGGCAGAACACCGGGGAGCTGTTTTTT. As protein: CASSEYGQNTGELFF.

This clonotype showed up many times. This sequence joins TRBV10-3 and TRBJ2-1; D gene ambiguous. V lost 3 bases and J lost 5, with 5 bases in between. The CDR3 has 12 residues. CDR1 and CDR2 (germline): ENHRY, SYGVKD. In DNA form, the CDR3 reads TGTGCCATCAGTGAACTGGACAATGAGCAGTTCTTC. Its protein product is CAISELDNEQFF.

This clonotype was detected only a few times. The rearrangement uses TRBV7-6 and TRBJ2-5; TRBD2 matches 8 bases. Germline V gives CDR1 SGHVS, CDR2 FNYEAQ. This CDR3 contains 14 residues. V lost 5 bases and J lost 10; bases outside the gene matches: 12. CDR3 sequence (DNA): TGTGCCAGCAGCCCAGCGGGGGCTAGGATGAGCCAGTACTTC. Protein sequence: CASSPAGARMSQYF. Looking up the rest from reference TRBV7-6 and TRBJ2-5 gives the full variable domain: GAGVSQSPRYKVTKRGQDVALRCDPISGHVSLYWYRQALGQGPEFLTYFNYEAQQDKSGLPNDRFSAERPEGSISTLTIQRTEQRDSAMYRCASSPAGARMSQYFGPGTRLLVL.

Remarks on this clonotype: A much larger clone lies one base from this, so it may be a read error. This rearrangement joins TRBV5-1 to TRBJ2-3, with 10 bases identical to TRBD2. V lost 5 bases to trimming and J lost 3 bases; unmatched junction nucleotides: 15. Germline CDR1 is SGHRS and CDR2 is YFSETQ. The CDR3 spans 18 residues. The CDR3 region has the DNA TGCGCCAGCAGATTGACAAGCGGGGGGGCCAGGGTGACAGATACGCAGTATTTT. This sequence encodes CASRLTSGGARVTDTQYF.

This clonotype was seen ten or more times. The chain combines TRBV5-5 with TRBJ2-2; no firm D call. Trimming took off 0 bases at V and 5 bases at J, with 8 bases between the two ends. The germline gives CDR1 SGHKS, CDR2 YYEKEE (reference sequence). The CDR3 runs to 14 residues. Written as DNA, the CDR3 is TGTGCCAGCAGCTTGGTCCCCGGGACCGGGGAGCTGTTTTTT. This sequence encodes CASSLVPGTGELFF. Complete variable domain (other parts from reference TRBV5-5 and TRBJ2-2): DAGVTQSPTHLIKTRGQQVTLRCSPISGHKSVSWYQQVLGQGPQFIFQYYEKEERGRGNFPDRFSARQFPNYSSELNVNALLLGDSALYLCASSLVPGTGELFFGEGSRLTVL.

The rearrangement joins TRBV30 to TRBJ2-1; a possible D gene is TRBD2 (5 bases). Germline V CDR1 and CDR2: GTSNPN, SVGIG (reference sequence). The CDR3 covers 11 residues. The V end was cut by 0 bases, the J end by 11 bases, with 8 bases between. CDR3 nucleotides: TGTGCCTGGAGTGTACTAGGGCAGCAGTTCTTC. It is translated as CAWSVLGQQFF.

This clonotype was picked up many times. This rearrangement joins TRBV2 to TRBJ2-1, with TRBD2 matching 12 bases. Germline CDR1 is SNHLY and CDR2 is FYNNEI. This CDR3 is built from 15 residues. Losses at the gene ends were 6 bases for V and 2 bases for J; bases not matched to a gene: 2. The CDR3 nucleotides are TGTGCCAGCAGGCTAGCGGGGGGGGCCTACAATGAGCAGTTCTTC. This codes for CASRLAGGAYNEQFF.

This clonotype was detected ten times or more. This chain joins TRBV12-3 or TRBV12-4 and TRBJ2-1, with D maybe TRBD1 (5 bases). The ends were cut back, 3 bases at V and 3 bases at J, with 12 bases in the middle. The CDR3 has 15 amino acids. CDR3 residues: CASSFAGLFYNEQFF. Here the CDR3 DNA reads TGTGCCAGCAGTTTCGCAGGGCTTTTCTACAATGAGCAGTTCTTC.

This clonotype was picked up many times. This chain joins TRBV20-1 and TRBJ1-4; D may be TRBD1 (5 bases). There are 12 residues in the CDR3. CDR1 is DFQATT and CDR2 is SNEGSKA in the germline V gene (reference sequence). V was pared by 5 bases and J by 8 bases, with 12 bases between. The CDR3 spells CSAERGYEKLFF. The CDR3 bases are TGCAGTGCTGAAAGGGGTTACGAAAAACTGTTTTTT.

The chain links TRBV30 to TRBJ2-7; 7 nucleotides match TRBD2. The V segment lost 5 bases and the J segment 3 bases; nucleotides outside the gene matches: 10. Germline values: CDR1 GTSNPN, CDR2 SVGIG (reference sequence). This CDR3 is built from 14 residues. CDR3 in DNA: TGTGCCTGGGGATTAGGGACTAACAGCTACGAGCAGTACTTC. It yields the protein CAWGLGTNSYEQYF.

This chain uses TRBV6-5 with TRBJ2-3, with 8 bases matching TRBD2. Trimming at V came to 2 bases and at J to 1 base, leaving 2 bases not matched to a gene. The CDR3 runs to 15 residues. CDR1 is MNHEY and CDR2 is SVGAGI in the germline V gene. CDR3: CASSYTSGRTDTQYF. CDR3 nucleotide sequence: TGTGCCAGCAGTTACACTAGCGGTCGCACAGATACGCAGTATTTT.

This clonotype was found many times. This chain joins TRBV7-3 and TRBJ2-5; D gene unclear. CDR1 is SGHTA and CDR2 is FQGTGA in the germline V gene. This CDR3 contains 17 residues. Trimming left V 2 bases short and J 3 bases short, with 19 bases between. The DNA of the CDR3 is TGTGCCAGCAGCTTAGGTCTAGTGACGGGCCCAAAAGAGACCCAGTACTTC. Translated: CASSLGLVTGPKETQYF.

This clonotype has a count of ten or more. The rearrangement links TRBV28 to TRBJ1-2, with 7 nucleotides matching TRBD1. V gave up 8 bases and J gave up 4 bases; unmatched junction bases: 10. The CDR3 spans 14 residues. Germline V gives CDR1 MDHEN, CDR2 SYDVKM. CDR3 DNA sequence: TGTGCCAGCTGGGGGGGACAGCGACCCTATGGCTACACCTTC. This codes for CASWGGQRPYGYTF.

This clonotype was detected ten times or more. This chain uses TRBV5-1 with TRBJ1-5; D perhaps matches TRBD1 (5 bases). V was pared by 4 bases and J by 2 bases, with 13 bases between. Germline-derived CDR1 and CDR2 are SGHRS and YFSETQ. CDR3 length equals 15 residues. DNA of the CDR3: TGCGCCAGCAGCCCCGGGACCTCTGGCAATCAGCCCCAGCATTTT. This translates into CASSPGTSGNQPQHF.

This clonotype was seen at least ten times. This sequence joins TRBV6-1 and TRBJ2-7; a possible D gene is TRBD2 (6 bases). Trimming pared 8 bases from V and 5 bases from J, leaving 19 bases between. The CDR3 runs to 14 residues. Germline CDR1 and CDR2: MNHNS and SASEGT. The CDR3, as DNA: TGTGCCAGCTTGAAGGCGCGGGGTAGAAACGAGCAGTACTTC. Residues: CASLKARGRNEQYF.

About this clonotype itself: Being one base from a much bigger clone, this may be a read error. The rearrangement links TRBV15 to TRBJ2-5; 8 bases align to TRBD2. The CDR3 contains 16 residues. CDR1 and CDR2 from the germline V gene are LNHNV and YYDKDF (reference sequence). The CDR3 DNA sequence: TGTGCCACCAGGAGAGGAAGGCGGGGGGCAGGAGAGACCCAGTACTTC. The encoded protein is CATRRGRRGAGETQYF. The full variable domain, completed using reference TRBV15 and TRBJ2-5, is DAMVIQNPRYQVTQFGKPVTLSCSQTLNHNVMYWYQQKSSQAPKLLFHYYDKDFNNEADTPDNFQSRRPNTSFCFLDIRSPGLGDTAMYLCATRRGRRGAGETQYFGPGTRLLVL.